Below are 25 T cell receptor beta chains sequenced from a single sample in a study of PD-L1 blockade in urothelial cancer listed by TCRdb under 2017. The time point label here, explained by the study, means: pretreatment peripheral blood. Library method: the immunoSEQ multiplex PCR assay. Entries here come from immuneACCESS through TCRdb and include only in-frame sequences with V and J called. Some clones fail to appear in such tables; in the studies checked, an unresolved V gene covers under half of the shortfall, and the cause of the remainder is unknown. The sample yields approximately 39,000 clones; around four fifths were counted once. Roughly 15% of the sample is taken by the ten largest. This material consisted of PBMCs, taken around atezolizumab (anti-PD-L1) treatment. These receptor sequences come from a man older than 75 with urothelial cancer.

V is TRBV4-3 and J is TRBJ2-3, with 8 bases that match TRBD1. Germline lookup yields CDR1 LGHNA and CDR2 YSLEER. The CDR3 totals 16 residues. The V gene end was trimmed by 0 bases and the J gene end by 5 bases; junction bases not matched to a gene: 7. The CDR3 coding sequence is TGCGCCAGCAGCCAAGAGTGGGACAGGAGATTAGATACGCAGTATTTT. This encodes CASSQEWDRRLDTQYF.

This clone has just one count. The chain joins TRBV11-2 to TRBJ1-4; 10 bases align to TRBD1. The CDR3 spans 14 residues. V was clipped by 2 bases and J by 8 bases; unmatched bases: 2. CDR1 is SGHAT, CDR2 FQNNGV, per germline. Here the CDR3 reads CASSLRDRGEKLFF. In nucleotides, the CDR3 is TGTGCCAGCAGCTTACGGGACAGGGGAGAAAAACTGTTTTTT.

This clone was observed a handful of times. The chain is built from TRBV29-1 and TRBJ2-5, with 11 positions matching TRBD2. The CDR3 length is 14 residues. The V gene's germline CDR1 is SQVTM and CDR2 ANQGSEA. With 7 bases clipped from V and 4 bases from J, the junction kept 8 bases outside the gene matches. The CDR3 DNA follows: TGCAGCGCCCGTAGCGGGAGGGACCGAGAGACCCAGTACTTC. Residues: CSARSGRDRETQYF.

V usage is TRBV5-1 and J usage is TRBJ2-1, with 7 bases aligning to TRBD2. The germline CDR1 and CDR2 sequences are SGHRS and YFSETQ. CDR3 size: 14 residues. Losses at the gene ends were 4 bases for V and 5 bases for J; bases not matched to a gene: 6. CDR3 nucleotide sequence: TGCGCCAGCAGCGGGCCGGGGGGTAACAATGAGCAGTTCTTC. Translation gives CASSGPGGNNEQFF.

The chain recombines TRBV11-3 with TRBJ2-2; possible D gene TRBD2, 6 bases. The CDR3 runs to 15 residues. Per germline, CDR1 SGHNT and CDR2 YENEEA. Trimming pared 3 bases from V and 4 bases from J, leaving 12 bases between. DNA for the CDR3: TGTGCCAGCAGCTTCATGCCCGGGGGCACCGGGGAGCTGTTTTTT. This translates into CASSFMPGGTGELFF.

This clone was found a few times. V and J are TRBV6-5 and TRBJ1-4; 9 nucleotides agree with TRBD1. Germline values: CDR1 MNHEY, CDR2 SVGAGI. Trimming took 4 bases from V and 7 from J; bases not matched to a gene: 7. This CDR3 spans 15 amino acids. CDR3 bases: TGTGCCAGCAGTTCCCTCGGGACAGGGTCTGAAAAACTGTTTTTT. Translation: CASSSLGTGSEKLFF.

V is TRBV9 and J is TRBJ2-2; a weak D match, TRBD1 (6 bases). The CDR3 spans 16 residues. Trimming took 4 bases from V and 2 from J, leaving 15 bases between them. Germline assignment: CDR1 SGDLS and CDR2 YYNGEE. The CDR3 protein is CASSLAPGHNTGELFF. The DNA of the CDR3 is TGTGCCAGCAGCTTGGCTCCGGGACACAACACCGGGGAGCTGTTTTTT.

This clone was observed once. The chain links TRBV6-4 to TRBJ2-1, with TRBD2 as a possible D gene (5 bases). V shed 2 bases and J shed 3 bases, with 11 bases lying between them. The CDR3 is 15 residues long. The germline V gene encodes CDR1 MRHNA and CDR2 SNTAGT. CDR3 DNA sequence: TGTGCCAGCAGTGACAACAAGCGGAGCTACAATGAGCAGTTCTTC. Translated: CASSDNKRSYNEQFF.

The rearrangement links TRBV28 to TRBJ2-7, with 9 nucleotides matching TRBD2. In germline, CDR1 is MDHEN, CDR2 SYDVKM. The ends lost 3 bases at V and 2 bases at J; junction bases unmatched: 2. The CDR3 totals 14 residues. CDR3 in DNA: TGTGCCAGCAGTTTCGCGGGGGGGCCCTACGAGCAGTACTTC. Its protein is CASSFAGGPYEQYF.

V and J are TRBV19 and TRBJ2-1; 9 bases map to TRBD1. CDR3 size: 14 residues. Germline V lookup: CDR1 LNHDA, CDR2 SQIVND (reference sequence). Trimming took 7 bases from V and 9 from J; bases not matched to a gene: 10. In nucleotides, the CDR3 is TGTGCCAGTACCAAAGGGACAGGGTTCGGTGAGCAGTTCTTC. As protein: CASTKGTGFGEQFF.

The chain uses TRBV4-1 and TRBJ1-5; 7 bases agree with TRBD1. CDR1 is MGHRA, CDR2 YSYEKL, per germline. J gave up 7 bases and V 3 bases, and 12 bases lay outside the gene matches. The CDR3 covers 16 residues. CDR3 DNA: TGCGCCAGCAGCCAGGCCGGGACAGTCGTGAGACAGCCCCAGCATTTT. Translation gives CASSQAGTVVRQPQHF.

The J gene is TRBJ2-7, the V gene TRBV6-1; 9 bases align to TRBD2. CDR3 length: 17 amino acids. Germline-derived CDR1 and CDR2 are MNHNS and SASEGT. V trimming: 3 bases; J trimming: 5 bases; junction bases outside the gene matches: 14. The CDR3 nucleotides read TGTGCCAGCAGTGACCGCGCAAGGAGCGGGAGGAGAAACGAGCAGTACTTC. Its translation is CASSDRARSGRRNEQYF.

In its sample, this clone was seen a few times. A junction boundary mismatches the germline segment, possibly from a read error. CDR3 sequence reads: CSVAAGPSPNNF. The CDR3, as DNA: TGCAGCGTTGCGGCGGGACCCAGCCCTAATAACTTC. The chain carries TRBV29-1 and TRBJ1-2; weak D call: TRBD1 (5 bases). The germline V gene encodes CDR1 SQVTM and CDR2 ANQGSEA. CDR3 length: 12 residues.

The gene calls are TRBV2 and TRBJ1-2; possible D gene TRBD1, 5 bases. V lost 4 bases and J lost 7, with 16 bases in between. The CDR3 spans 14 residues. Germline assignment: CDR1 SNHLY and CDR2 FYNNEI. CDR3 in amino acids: CASSGIQGTGGYTF. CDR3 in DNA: TGTGCCAGCAGTGGTATTCAGGGTACGGGTGGCTACACCTTC.

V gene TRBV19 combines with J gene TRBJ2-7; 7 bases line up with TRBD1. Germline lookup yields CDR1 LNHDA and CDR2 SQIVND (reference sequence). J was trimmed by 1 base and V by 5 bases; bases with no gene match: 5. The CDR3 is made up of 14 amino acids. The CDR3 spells CASSALGQSYEQYF. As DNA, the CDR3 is TGTGCCAGTAGTGCCCTGGGACAGTCCTACGAGCAGTACTTC.

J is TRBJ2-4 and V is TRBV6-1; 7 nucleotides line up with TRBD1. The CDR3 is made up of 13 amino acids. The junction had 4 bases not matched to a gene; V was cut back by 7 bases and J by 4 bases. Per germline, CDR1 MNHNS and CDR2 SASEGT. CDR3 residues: CASIPGGKNIQYF. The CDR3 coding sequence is TGTGCCAGCATCCCAGGGGGAAAAAACATTCAGTACTTC.

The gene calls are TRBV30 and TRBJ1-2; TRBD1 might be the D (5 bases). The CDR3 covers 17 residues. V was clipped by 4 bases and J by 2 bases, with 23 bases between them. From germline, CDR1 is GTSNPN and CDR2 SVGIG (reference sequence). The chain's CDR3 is CAWKAGNLNRPNYGYTF. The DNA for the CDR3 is TGTGCCTGGAAGGCAGGGAACTTGAACCGCCCAAACTATGGCTACACCTTC.

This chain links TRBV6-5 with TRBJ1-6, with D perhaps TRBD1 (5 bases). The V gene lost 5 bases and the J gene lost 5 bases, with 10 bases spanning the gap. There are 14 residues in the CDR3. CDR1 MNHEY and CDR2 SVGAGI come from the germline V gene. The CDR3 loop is CASSRTGDNSPLHF. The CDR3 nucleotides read TGTGCCAGCAGTCGTACAGGAGATAATTCACCCCTCCACTTT.

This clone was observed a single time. The CDR3 coding sequence is TGCAGCGTTAGGACAGCCTACGAGCAGTACTTC. It codes for CSVRTAYEQYF. The V gene is TRBV20-1, the J gene TRBJ2-7; D may be TRBD1 (6 bases). CDR3 length: 11 amino acids. Germline V gene data show CDR1 as DFQATT and CDR2 as SNEGSKA (reference sequence).

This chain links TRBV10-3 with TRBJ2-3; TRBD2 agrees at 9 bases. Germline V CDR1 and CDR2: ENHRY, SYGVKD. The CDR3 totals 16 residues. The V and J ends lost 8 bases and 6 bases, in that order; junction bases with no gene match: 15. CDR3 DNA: TGTGCCATCGCCATGGGCATAGCGGGGGTACAGGATACGCAGTATTTT. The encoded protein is CAIAMGIAGVQDTQYF.

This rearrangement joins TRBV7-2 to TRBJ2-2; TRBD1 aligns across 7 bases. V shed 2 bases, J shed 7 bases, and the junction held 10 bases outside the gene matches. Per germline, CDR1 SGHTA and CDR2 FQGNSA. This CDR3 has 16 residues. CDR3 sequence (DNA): TGTGCCAGCAGCTTACGAGGGGGCGGCGTGGTCGGGGAGCTGTTTTTT. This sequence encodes CASSLRGGGVVGELFF.

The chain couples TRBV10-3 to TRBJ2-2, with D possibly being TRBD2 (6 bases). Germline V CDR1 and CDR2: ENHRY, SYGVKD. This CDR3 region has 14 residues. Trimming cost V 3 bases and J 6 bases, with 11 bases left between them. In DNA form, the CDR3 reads TGTGCCATCAGTGACGCGAGCGGGCCCGGGGAGCTGTTTTTT. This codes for CAISDASGPGELFF.

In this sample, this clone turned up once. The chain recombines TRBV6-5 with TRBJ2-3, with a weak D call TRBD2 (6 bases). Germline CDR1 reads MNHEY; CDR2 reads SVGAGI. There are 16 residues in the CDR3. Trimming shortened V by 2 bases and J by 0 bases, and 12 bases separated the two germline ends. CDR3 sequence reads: CASSYRDSTSTDTQYF. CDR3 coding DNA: TGTGCCAGCAGTTACAGGGACTCCACTAGCACAGATACGCAGTATTTT.

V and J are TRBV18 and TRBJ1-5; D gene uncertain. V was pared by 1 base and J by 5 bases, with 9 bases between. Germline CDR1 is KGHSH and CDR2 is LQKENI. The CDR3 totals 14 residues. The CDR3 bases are TGTGCCAGCTCACCACGGGCCACCGATCAGCCCCAGCATTTT. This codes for CASSPRATDQPQHF.

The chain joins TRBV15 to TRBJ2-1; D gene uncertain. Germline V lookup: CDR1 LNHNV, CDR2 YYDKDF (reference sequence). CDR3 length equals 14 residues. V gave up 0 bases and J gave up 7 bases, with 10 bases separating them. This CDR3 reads CATSRESSHNEQFF. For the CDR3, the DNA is TGTGCCACCAGCAGAGAGAGTAGCCATAATGAGCAGTTCTTC.